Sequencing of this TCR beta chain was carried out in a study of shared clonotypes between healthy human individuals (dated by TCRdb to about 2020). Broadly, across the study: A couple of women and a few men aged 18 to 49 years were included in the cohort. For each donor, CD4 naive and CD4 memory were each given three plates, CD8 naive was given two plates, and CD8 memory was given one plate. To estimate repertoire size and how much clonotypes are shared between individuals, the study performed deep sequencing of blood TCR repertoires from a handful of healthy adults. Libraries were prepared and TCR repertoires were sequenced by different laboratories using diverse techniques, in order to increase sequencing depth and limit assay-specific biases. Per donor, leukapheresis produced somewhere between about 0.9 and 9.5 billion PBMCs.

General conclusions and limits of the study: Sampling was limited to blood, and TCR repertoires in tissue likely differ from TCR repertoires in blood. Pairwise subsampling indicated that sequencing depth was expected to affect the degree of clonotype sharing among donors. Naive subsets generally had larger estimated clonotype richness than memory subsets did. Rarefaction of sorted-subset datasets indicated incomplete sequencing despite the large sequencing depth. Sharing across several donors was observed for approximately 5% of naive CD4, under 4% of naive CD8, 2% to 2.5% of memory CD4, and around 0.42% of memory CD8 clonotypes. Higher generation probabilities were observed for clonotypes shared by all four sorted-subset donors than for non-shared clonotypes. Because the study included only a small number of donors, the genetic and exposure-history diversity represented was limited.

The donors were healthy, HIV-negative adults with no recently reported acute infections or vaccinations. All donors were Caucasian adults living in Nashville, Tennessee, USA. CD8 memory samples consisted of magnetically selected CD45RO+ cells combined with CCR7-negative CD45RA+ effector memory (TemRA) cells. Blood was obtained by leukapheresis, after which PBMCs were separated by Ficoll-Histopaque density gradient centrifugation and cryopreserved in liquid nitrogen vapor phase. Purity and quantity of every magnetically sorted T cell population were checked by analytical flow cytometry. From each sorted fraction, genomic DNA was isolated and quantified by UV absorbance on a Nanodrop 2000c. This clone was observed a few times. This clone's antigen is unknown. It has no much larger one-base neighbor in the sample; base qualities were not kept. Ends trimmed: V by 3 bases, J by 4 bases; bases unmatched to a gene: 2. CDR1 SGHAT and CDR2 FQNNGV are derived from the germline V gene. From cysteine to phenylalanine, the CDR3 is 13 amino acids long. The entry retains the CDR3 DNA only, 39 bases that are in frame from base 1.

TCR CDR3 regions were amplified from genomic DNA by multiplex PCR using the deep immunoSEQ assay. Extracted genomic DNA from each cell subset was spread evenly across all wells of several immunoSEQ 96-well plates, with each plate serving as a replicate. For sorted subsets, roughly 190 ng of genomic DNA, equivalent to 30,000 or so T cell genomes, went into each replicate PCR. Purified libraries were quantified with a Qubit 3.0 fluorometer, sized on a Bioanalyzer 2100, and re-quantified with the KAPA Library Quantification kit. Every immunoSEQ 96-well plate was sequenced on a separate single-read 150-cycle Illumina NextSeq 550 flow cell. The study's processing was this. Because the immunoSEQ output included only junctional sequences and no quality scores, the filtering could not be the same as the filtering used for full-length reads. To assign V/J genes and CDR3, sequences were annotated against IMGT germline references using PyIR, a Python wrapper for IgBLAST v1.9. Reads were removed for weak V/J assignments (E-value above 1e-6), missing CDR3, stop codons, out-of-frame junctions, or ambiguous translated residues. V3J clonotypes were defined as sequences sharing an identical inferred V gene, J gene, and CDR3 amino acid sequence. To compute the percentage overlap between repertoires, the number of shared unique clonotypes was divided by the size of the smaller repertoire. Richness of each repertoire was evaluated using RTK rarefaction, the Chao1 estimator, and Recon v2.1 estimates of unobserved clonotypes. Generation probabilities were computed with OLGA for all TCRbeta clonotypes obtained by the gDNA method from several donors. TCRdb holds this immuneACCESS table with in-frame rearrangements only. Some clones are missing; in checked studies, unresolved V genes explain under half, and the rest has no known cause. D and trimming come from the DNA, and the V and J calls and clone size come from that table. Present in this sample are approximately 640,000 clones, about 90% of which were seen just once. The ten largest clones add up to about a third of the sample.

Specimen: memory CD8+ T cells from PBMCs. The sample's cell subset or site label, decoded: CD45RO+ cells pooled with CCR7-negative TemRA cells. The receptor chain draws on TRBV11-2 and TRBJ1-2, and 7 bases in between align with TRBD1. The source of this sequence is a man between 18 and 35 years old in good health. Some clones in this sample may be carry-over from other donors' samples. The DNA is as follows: TGTGCCAGCAGCTTTGGGACAGTCTATGGCTACACCTTC. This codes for CASSFGTVYGYTF. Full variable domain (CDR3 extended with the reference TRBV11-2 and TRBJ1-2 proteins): EAGVAQSPRYKIIEKRQSVAFWCNPISGHATLYWYQQILGQGPKLLIQFQNNGVVDDSQLPKDRFSAERLKGVDSTLKIQPAKLEDSAVYLCASSFGTVYGYTFGSGTRLTVV.